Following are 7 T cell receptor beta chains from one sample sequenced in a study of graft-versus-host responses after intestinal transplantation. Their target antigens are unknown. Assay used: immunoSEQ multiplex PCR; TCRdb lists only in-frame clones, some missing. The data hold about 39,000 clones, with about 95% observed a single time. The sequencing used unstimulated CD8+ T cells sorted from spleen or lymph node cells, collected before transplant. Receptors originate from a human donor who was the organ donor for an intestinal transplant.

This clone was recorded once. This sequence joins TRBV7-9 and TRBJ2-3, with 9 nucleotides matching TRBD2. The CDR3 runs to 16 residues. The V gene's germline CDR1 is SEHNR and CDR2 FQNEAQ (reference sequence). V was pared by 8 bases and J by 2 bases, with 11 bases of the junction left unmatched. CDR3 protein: CASASGETGLTDTQYF. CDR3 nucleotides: TGTGCCAGCGCTAGCGGGGAGACAGGGCTCACAGATACGCAGTATTTT. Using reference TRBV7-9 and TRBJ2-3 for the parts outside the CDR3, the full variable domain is DTGVSQNPRHKITKRGQNVTFRCDPISEHNRLYWYRQTLGQGPEFLTYFQNEAQLEKSRLLSDRFSAERPKGSFSTLEIQRTEQGDSAMYLCASASGETGLTDTQYFGPGTRLTVL.

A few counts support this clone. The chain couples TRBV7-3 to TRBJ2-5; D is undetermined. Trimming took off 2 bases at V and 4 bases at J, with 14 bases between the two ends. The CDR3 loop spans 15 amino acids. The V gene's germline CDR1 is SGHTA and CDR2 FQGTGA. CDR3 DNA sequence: TGTGCCAGCAGCTTAGGGTACAATCCGGGAGAGACCCAGTACTTC. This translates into CASSLGYNPGETQYF. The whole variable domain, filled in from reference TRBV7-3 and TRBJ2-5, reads GAGVSQTPSNKVTEKGKYVELRCDPISGHTALYWYRQSLGQGPEFLIYFQGTGAADDSGLPNDRFFAVRPEGSVSTLKIQRTERGDSAVYLCASSLGYNPGETQYFGPGTRLLVL.

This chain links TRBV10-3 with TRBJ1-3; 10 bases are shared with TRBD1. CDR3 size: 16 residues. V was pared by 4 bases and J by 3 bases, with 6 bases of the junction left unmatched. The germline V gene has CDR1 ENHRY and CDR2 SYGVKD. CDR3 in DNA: TGTGCCATCAGTGGAGGGGACAGGGGATTTGGAAACACCATATATTTT. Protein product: CAISGGDRGFGNTIYF.

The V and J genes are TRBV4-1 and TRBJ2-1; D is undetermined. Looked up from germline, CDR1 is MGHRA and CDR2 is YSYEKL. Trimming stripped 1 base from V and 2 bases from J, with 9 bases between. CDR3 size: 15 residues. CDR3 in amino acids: CASSQGVSTYNEQFF. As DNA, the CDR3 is TGCGCCAGCAGCCAAGGGGTTAGCACCTACAATGAGCAGTTCTTC.

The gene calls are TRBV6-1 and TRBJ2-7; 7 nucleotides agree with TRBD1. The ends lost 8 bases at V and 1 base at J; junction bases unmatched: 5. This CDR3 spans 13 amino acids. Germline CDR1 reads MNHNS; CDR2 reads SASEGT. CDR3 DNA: TGTGCCAGCGACCGGGACAGTTCCTACGAGCAGTACTTC. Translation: CASDRDSSYEQYF.

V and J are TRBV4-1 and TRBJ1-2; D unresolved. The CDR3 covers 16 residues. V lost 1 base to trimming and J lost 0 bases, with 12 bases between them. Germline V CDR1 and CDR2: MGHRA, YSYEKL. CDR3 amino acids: CASSQGHYTPNYGYTF. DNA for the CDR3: TGCGCCAGCAGCCAAGGCCACTATACCCCTAACTATGGCTACACCTTC.

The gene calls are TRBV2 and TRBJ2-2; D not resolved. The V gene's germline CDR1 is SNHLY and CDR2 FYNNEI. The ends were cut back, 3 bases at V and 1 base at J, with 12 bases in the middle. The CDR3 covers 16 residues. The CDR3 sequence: CASSDWPFGNTGELFF. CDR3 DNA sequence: TGTGCCAGCAGTGATTGGCCGTTTGGGAACACCGGGGAGCTGTTTTTT.